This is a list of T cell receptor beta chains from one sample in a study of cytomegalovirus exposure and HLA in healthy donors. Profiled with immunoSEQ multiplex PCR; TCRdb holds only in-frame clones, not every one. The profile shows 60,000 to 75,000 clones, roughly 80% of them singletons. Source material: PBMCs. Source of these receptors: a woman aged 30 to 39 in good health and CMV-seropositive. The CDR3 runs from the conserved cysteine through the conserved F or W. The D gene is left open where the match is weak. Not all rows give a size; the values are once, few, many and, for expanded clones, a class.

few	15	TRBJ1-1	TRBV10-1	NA	TGCGCCAGCAGTGATCAGGGAGGGAAGAACACTGAAGCTTTCTTT	CASSDQGGKNTEAFF
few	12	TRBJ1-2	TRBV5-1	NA	TGCGCCAGCAGCGTAGGGGGTCTTGGCTACACCTTC	CASSVGGLGYTF
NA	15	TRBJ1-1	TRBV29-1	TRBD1	TGCAGCGTTGAGGGACAGCAGAAATTGAACACTGAAGCTTTCTTT	CSVEGQQKLNTEAFF
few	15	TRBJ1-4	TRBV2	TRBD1	TGTGCCAGCAGTACTTCCGGGACAGGGTATGAAAAACTGTTTTTT	CASSTSGTGYEKLFF
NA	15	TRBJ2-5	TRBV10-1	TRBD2	TGCGCCAGCAGTTGGGAGGCTAGCGGGAGCGGGACCCAGTACTTC	CASSWEASGSGTQYF
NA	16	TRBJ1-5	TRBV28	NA	TGTGCCAGCAGTTCTACAGGCCCATATAGCAATCAGCCCCAGCATTTT	CASSSTGPYSNQPQHF
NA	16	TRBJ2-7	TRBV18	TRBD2	TGTGCCAGCTCACCCCTTTCCTTATCGGGAGGTGGCGAGCAGTACTTC	CASSPLSLSGGGEQYF
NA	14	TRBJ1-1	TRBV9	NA	TGTGCCAGCAGCGTAGGTCAGTTGAACACTGAAGCTTTCTTT	CASSVGQLNTEAFF
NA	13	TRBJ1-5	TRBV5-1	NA	TGCGCCAGCAGTTTCGGGGAGGGACGGCCCCAGCATTTT	CASSFGEGRPQHF
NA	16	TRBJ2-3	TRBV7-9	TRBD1	TGTGCCAGCAGCTTAGCAGACAGGGGGCATTTTAGTACGCAGTATTTT	CASSLADRGHFSTQYF
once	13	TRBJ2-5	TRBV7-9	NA	TGTGCCAGCCTTGGACTCGTCTCTAAGACCCAGTACTTC	CASLGLVSKTQYF
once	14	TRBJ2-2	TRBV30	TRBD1	TGTGCCTGGGGGACAGGTCGGGTAACCGGGGAGCTGTTTTTT	CAWGTGRVTGELFF
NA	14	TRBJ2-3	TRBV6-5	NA	TGTGCCAGCAGTTACTCCTCCGGGTCAGATACGCAGTATTTT	CASSYSSGSDTQYF
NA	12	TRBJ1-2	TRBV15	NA	TGTGCCACCAGCAGAGATCAACAGGCCTACACCTTC	CATSRDQQAYTF
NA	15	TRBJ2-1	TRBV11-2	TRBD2	TGTGCCAGCAGCTTAGAAGCGGGACTCCACAAGGAGCAGTTCTTC	CASSLEAGLHKEQFF
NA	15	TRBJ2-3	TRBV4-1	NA	TGCGCCAGCAGCCAAGGAGGGAGCACCACAGATACGCAGTATTTT	CASSQGGSTTDTQYF
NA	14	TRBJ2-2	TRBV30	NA	TGTGCCTGGAGTGGAGACGGGAGAGGCGGGGAGCTGTTTTTT	CAWSGDGRGGELFF
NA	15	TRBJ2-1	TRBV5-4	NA	TGTGCCAGCAGCTTGGTTGATACCAGCTACAATGAGCAGTTCTTC	CASSLVDTSYNEQFF
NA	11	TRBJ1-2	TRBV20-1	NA	TGCAGTGCTCCAGCTAACTATGGCTACACCTTC	CSAPANYGYTF
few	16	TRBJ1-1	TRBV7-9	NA	TGTGCCAGCAGCCCCAATTGGGCAGGGATAGGCACTGAAGCTTTCTTT	CASSPNWAGIGTEAFF
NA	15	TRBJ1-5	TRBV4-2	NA	TGTGCCAGCAGCCAAGATCAGACAGGCAATCAGCCCCAGCATTTT	CASSQDQTGNQPQHF
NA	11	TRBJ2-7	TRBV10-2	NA	TGCGCCAGCAGTGAGTACAGCGAGCAGTACTTC	CASSEYSEQYF
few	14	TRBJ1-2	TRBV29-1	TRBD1	TGCAGCGTAGTGCAGGGGGCACTTAACTATGGCTACACCTTC	CSVVQGALNYGYTF
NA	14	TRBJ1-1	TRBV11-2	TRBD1	TGTGCCAGCAGCCTCCGACAGGGGAACACTGAAGCTTTCTTT	CASSLRQGNTEAFF
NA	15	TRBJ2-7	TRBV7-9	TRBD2	TGTGCCAGCAGCCCGTCCGGACTAGGGGCCTACGAGCAGTACTTC	CASSPSGLGAYEQYF
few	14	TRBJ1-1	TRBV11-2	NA	TGTGCCAGCAGCTCGAGACAACCGAACACTGAAGCTTTCTTT	CASSSRQPNTEAFF
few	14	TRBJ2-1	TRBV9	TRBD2	TGTGCCAGCAACCCTGGACTAGTCTACAATGAGCAGTTCTTC	CASNPGLVYNEQFF
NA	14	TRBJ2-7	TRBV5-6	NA	TGTGCCAGCAGCTTAGTCTGGAGTAGCGGCGAGCAGTACTTC	CASSLVWSSGEQYF
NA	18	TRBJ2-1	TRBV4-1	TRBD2	TGCGCCAGCAGCCAAGATCGGGCTGCTAGCGGAGTCTCCAATGAGCAGTTCTTC	CASSQDRAASGVSNEQFF
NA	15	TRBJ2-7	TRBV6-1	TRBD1	TGTGCCAGCAGTGAAGGGACAGGGGTGCCCTACGAGCAGTACTTC	CASSEGTGVPYEQYF
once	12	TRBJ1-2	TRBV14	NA	TGTGCCAGCAGCCAAGGGACAGTCGGTACCACCTTC	CASSQGTVGTTF
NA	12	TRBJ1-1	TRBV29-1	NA	TGCAGCGTTGGGCGACGGGGCACTGAAGCTTTCTTT	CSVGRRGTEAFF
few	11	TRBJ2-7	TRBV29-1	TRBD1	TGCAGCGTGGACCAGGGGGCCGAGCAGTACTTC	CSVDQGAEQYF
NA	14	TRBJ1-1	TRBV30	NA	TGTGCCTGGAGTGCGGGAGACTTGAACACTGAAGCTTTCTTT	CAWSAGDLNTEAFF
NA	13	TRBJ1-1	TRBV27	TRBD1	TGTGCCAGCAGTTCGACAGGGCTCACTGAAGCTTTCTTT	CASSSTGLTEAFF
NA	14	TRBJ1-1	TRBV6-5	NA	TGTGCCAGCAGTTACAGGGACATGAACACTGAAGCTTTCTTT	CASSYRDMNTEAFF
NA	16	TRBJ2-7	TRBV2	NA	TGTGCCAGCAGTGAAGCGAGGAGGCCCTCAGGCAACGAGCAGTACTTC	CASSEARRPSGNEQYF
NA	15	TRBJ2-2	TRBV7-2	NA	TGTGCCAGCAGCTTAACAACAGTCTCCACCGGGGAGCTGTTTTTT	CASSLTTVSTGELFF
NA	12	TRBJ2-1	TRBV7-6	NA	TGTGCCAGCAGCTACTCAGGAAGTGAGCAGTTCTTC	CASSYSGSEQFF
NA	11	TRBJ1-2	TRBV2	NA	TGTGCCAGCAGGGGAGGGAGTGGCTACACCTTC	CASRGGSGYTF
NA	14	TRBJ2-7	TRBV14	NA	TGTGCCAGCAGCCAGTCTCACTCCTCCTACGAGCAGTACTTC	CASSQSHSSYEQYF
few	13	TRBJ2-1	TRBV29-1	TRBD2	TGCAGCGCTACGCGCGGGAGCGGGGGTGAGCAGTTCTTC	CSATRGSGGEQFF
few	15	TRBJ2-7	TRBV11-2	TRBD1	TGTGCCAGCAGCCTCAGCCCGGGACAGGGCTACGAGCAGTACTTC	CASSLSPGQGYEQYF
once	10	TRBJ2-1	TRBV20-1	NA	TGCAGTGCAGGGGGCAATGAGCAGTTCTTC	CSAGGNEQFF
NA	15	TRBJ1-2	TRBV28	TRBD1	TGTGCCAGCGGAAGGGGACAGACCTTAACCTATGGCTACACCTTC	CASGRGQTLTYGYTF
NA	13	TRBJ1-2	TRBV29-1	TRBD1	TGCAGCGACGACAGGGGGCGCAAGGGTGGCTACACCTTC	CSDDRGRKGGYTF
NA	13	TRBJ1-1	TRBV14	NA	TGTGCCAGCAGCCAAGAACAGTTCACTGAAGCTTTCTTT	CASSQEQFTEAFF
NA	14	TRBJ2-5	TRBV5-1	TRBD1	TGCGCCAGCAGCGATGGACAGGGGGGAGAGACCCAGTACTTC	CASSDGQGGETQYF
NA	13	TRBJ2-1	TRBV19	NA	TGTGCCAGTAGTATAGTGAGGCGAGATGAGCAGTTCTTC	CASSIVRRDEQFF
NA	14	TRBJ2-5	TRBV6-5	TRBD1	TGTGCCAGCAGGCCGACAGGGGGCTGGAAGACCCAGTACTTC	CASRPTGGWKTQYF
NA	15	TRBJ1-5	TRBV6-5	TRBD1	TGTGCCAGCAGTCCCGACAGGGTGAGGAATCAGCCCCAGCATTTT	CASSPDRVRNQPQHF
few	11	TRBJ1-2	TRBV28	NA	TGTGCCACCGGGGGAAACTATGGCTACACCTTC	CATGGNYGYTF
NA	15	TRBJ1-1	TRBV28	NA	TGTGCCAGCAGCCTAACAGAACCCGGGAACACTGAAGCTTTCTTT	CASSLTEPGNTEAFF
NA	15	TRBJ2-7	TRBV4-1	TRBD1	TGCGCCAGCAGCCCCCTCGGGACAGAATCCTACGAGCAGTACTTC	CASSPLGTESYEQYF